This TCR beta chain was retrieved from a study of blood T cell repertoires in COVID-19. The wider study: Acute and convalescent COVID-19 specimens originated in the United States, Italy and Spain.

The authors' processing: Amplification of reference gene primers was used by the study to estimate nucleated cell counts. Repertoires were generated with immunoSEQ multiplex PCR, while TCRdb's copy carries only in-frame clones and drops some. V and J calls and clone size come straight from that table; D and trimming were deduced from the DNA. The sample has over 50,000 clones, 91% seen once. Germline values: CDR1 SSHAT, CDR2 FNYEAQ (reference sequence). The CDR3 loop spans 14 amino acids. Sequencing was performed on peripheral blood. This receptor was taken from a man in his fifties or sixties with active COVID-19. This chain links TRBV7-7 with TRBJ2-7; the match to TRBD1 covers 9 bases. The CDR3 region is CGIPPGQGIGEQYF. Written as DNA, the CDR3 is TGTGGCATTCCTCCGGGACAGGGAATTGGCGAGCAGTACTTC.